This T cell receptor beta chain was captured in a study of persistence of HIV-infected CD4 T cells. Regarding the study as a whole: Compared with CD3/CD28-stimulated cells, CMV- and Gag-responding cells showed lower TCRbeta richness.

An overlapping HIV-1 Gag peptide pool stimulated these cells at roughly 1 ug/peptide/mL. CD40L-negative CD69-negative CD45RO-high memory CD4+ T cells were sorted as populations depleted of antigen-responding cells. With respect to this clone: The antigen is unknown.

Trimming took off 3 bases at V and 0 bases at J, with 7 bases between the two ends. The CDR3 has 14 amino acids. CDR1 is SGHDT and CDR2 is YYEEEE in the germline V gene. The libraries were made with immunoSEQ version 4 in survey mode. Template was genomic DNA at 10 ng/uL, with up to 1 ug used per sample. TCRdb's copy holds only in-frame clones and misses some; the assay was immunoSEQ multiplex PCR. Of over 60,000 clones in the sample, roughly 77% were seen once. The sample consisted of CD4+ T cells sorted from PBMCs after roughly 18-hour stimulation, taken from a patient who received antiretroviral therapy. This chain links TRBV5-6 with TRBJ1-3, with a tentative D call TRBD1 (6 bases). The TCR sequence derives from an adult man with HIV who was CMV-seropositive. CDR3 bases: TGTGCCAGCAGCTACAGGGCCTCTGGAAACACCATATATTTT. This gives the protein CASSYRASGNTIYF.